This T cell receptor (beta chain) was sequenced during a study of blood T cell repertoires in COVID-19. Study-level information: Some COVID-19 samples were acute and others convalescent; all came from the United States, Italy and Spain.

V was pared by 5 bases and J by 5 bases, with 7 bases of the junction left unmatched. The CDR3 loop spans 14 amino acids. Germline V gives CDR1 SNHLY, CDR2 FYNNEI. In the original workflow: Amplified reference gene primers provided the basis for estimating nucleated cell counts. Only in-frame clones appear in the TCRdb table, and some are missing; sequencing was by immunoSEQ multiplex PCR. D and trimming come from the DNA, and the V and J calls and clone size come from that table. The sample records some 98,000 clones, about 80% being singletons. The origin of this receptor is a man aged 65 to 85 with active or convalescent COVID-19. Sequenced: peripheral blood. This chain joins TRBV2 and TRBJ2-7, with 9 bases lining up with TRBD1. The CDR3 bases are TGTGCCAGCAGTTTCCCGGGACAGGGAGACGAGCAGTACTTC. It translates to CASSFPGQGDEQYF.